Below, 27 T cell receptor beta chains from the same sample are listed, as sequenced in a study of blood T cells in healthy people across ages. Together with a sample-barcoded 5' primer, a J-beta primer mix was included in a second PCR lasting roughly 6 to 12 cycles. Each CDR3 protein is one row after TCRdb ran MiXCR on the 5' RACE reads. This table has roughly 550,000 distinct CDR3 sequences, approximately 25% appearing once. These data were likewise used in another study, on T cells of mothers and their children.

The sample comprised blood. These receptors came from a boy between 10 and 17 years old in good health.

This clonotype was detected a few times. V is TRBV27 and J is TRBJ2-3, with D possibly TRBD2 on 5 matching bases. The CDR3 sequence is 14 residues long. Germline CDR1 is MNHEY and CDR2 is SMNVEV (reference sequence). Trimming removed 6 bases at V and 5 bases at J, with 15 bases between. The CDR3 protein is CASRAWQAGDTQYF. CDR3 DNA: TGTGCCAGCAGGGCATGGCAGGCGGGAGATACGCAGTATTTT.

This chain uses TRBV4-3 with TRBJ1-1, with 7 bases identical to TRBD1. The germline V gene has CDR1 LGHNA and CDR2 YSLEER. J was trimmed by 1 base and V by 4 bases; bases with no gene match: 3. There are 14 residues in the CDR3. In DNA form, the CDR3 reads TGCGCCAGCAGCCTTGACAGGGAGAACACTGAAGCTTTCTTT. It codes for CASSLDRENTEAFF.

On this clonotype itself: The germline gene is not matched at one end of the junction; a read error may be the cause. This rearrangement joins TRBV6-2 or TRBV6-3 to TRBJ2-3; 13 bases align to TRBD2. Germline CDR1 and CDR2: MNHEY and SVGEGT. This CDR3 comprises 15 residues. DNA for the CDR3: TGTGCCTGCAGTGCACTAGCGGGAGGGGCAGATACGCAGTATTTT. Protein sequence: CACSALAGGADTQYF.

This clonotype was observed a handful of times. V and J are TRBV9 and TRBJ1-1; possible D gene TRBD1, 6 bases. CDR3 length equals 13 residues. V gave up 4 bases and J gave up 1 base, with 8 bases separating them. Germline V gene lookup returns CDR1 SGDLS and CDR2 YYNGEE. The DNA for the CDR3 is TGTGCCAGCAGCACAGGGAGGAACACTGAAGCTTTCTTT. As protein: CASSTGRNTEAFF.

This chain uses TRBV28 with TRBJ1-4; the D is unclear. The CDR3 is made up of 18 amino acids. Germline V gene data show CDR1 as MDHEN and CDR2 as SYDVKM. Trimming cost V 2 bases and J 0 bases, with 16 bases left between them. CDR3 bases: TGTGCCAGCAGTTTAAGCGGACGTAGATTAGCAACTAATGAAAAACTGTTTTTT. Residues: CASSLSGRRLATNEKLFF.

The chain uses TRBV7-9 and TRBJ1-4; TRBD1 is a possible D gene (6 bases). The CDR3 spans 15 residues. Germline lookup yields CDR1 SEHNR and CDR2 FQNEAQ (reference sequence). V was pared by 4 bases and J by 8 bases, with 17 bases between. The CDR3 region is CASSSRQDPEEKLFF. The CDR3 DNA is TGTGCCAGCAGCTCTCGACAGGACCCGGAGGAAAAACTGTTTTTT.

This clonotype occurred many times. The V gene is TRBV7-9, the J gene TRBJ2-1; D is uncertain. Germline V gene data show CDR1 as SEHNR and CDR2 as FQNEAQ (reference sequence). Trimming left V 2 bases short and J 8 bases short, with 7 bases between. CDR3 length equals 12 residues. The CDR3, as DNA: TGTGCCAGCAGCTTAAGAGCGCATGAGCAGTTCTTC. Protein product: CASSLRAHEQFF. Combining the CDR3 with reference TRBV7-9 and TRBJ2-1 gives the whole variable domain DTGVSQNPRHKITKRGQNVTFRCDPISEHNRLYWYRQTLGQGPEFLTYFQNEAQLEKSRLLSDRFSAERPKGSFSTLEIQRTEQGDSAMYLCASSLRAHEQFFGPGTRLTVL.

This clonotype was seen more than once but under ten times. The chain links TRBV20-1 to TRBJ2-4, with D perhaps TRBD2 (6 bases). There are 14 residues in the CDR3. Germline V gene data show CDR1 as DFQATT and CDR2 as SNEGSKA (reference sequence). Trimming cost V 4 bases and J 5 bases, with 15 bases left between them. The DNA for the CDR3 is TGCAGTGCTACCCTAGACACTAGCCAAAACATTCAGTACTTC. It encodes CSATLDTSQNIQYF.

This clonotype occurred a few times. The V and J genes are TRBV20-1 and TRBJ2-5; 15 nucleotides align to TRBD2. Losses at the gene ends were 6 bases for V and 3 bases for J; bases not matched to a gene: 17. From germline, CDR1 is DFQATT and CDR2 SNEGSKA (reference sequence). The CDR3 has 19 amino acids. In DNA, the CDR3 is TGCAGTGCCCCTCGGGGCCGGGGACTAGCGGGGGGTTCCAAAGAGACCCAGTACTTC. Encoded protein: CSAPRGRGLAGGSKETQYF.

The chain recombines TRBV4-1 with TRBJ2-7, with 8 bases matching TRBD2. CDR1 and CDR2 from the germline V gene are MGHRA and YSYEKL. V shed 0 bases, J shed 2 bases, and the junction held 12 bases outside the gene matches. This CDR3 has 18 amino acids. The CDR3: CASSQDRAGSGSTYEQYF. The DNA of the CDR3 is TGCGCCAGCAGCCAAGATAGGGCGGGGAGCGGGAGCACCTACGAGCAGTACTTC.

The chain uses TRBV7-2 and TRBJ2-1, with D hard to call. The CDR3 covers 15 residues. The V end was cut by 3 bases, the J end by 0 bases, with 9 bases between. Germline CDR1 SGHTA, CDR2 FQGNSA. This CDR3 reads CASSLPDFSYNEQFF. The CDR3 DNA follows: TGTGCCAGCAGCTTGCCAGACTTCTCCTACAATGAGCAGTTCTTC.

This clonotype was recorded at least ten times. CDR3 DNA: TGCGCCAGCAGCCAGGGCCCGGGGAACACTGAAGCTTTCTTT. Amino acids: CASSQGPGNTEAFF. V is TRBV4-1 and J is TRBJ1-1; unclear D gene. The V end was cut by 3 bases, the J end by 1 base, with 9 bases between. CDR1 MGHRA and CDR2 YSYEKL come from the germline V gene. The CDR3 is 14 amino acids.

This clonotype appeared a few times. The V call is TRBV20-1, the J call TRBJ2-5; 10 bases align to TRBD2. The J call is doubtful: the DNA matches TRBJ2-1 better. Germline V lookup: CDR1 DFQATT, CDR2 SNEGSKA (reference sequence). The CDR3 has 13 amino acids. CDR3 amino acids: CSARASGSYEQFF. CDR3 DNA: TGCAGTGCTAGAGCTAGCGGGAGCTATGAGCAGTTCTTC.

This clonotype has ten or more counts. The V call is TRBV4-3, the J call TRBJ2-5; maybe TRBD2 (5 bases). V was trimmed by 0 bases and J by 5 bases, leaving 13 bases between them. There are 15 residues in the CDR3. The V gene's germline CDR1 is LGHNA and CDR2 YSLEER. The DNA for the CDR3 is TGCGCCAGCAGCCAAGAGCTAGCCTTCGGGGAGACCCAGTACTTC. This translates into CASSQELAFGETQYF.

Notes on this clonotype: One junction end disagrees with the germline gene, perhaps due to a read error. V is TRBV7-9 and J is TRBJ1-1; a weak D match, TRBD1 (6 bases). The CDR3 loop spans 17 amino acids. CDR1 is SEHNR, CDR2 FQNEAQ, per germline (reference sequence). CDR3 sequence reads: CASSLEGFQGGNTESFF. The CDR3, as DNA: TGTGCCAGCAGCTTAGAAGGGTTTCAAGGGGGTAACACTGAATCTTTCTTT. The complete variable domain, with remaining parts taken from reference TRBV7-9 and TRBJ1-1, reads DTGVSQNPRHKITKRGQNVTFRCDPISEHNRLYWYRQTLGQGPEFLTYFQNEAQLEKSRLLSDRFSAERPKGSFSTLEIQRTEQGDSAMYLCASSLEGFQGGNTESFFGQGTRLTVV.

This clonotype was counted between two and nine times. The chain uses TRBV28 and TRBJ1-5, with D perhaps TRBD1 (6 bases). CDR3 length: 14 residues. Germline V gene data show CDR1 as MDHEN and CDR2 as SYDVKM. V lost 6 bases and J 6 bases, leaving 15 bases between the germline ends. The CDR3 is CASSGISRGQPQHF. As DNA, the CDR3 is TGTGCCAGCAGCGGAATAAGCAGGGGTCAGCCCCAGCATTTT.

The rearrangement joins TRBV28 to TRBJ2-1, with a weak D call TRBD1 (5 bases). Germline CDR1 is MDHEN and CDR2 is SYDVKM. This CDR3 spans 13 amino acids. The V gene lost 10 bases and the J gene lost 10 bases, with 20 bases spanning the gap. CDR3 bases: TGTGCCACCCAAGCACACTCTAGGACAGAGCAGTTCTTC. Encoded protein: CATQAHSRTEQFF.

The chain links TRBV29-1 to TRBJ1-5; D gene ambiguous. V shed 4 bases and J shed 7 bases, with 11 bases lying between them. The length of the CDR3 is 12 residues. CDR1 and CDR2 (germline): SQVTM, ANQGSEA. The CDR3 bases are TGCAGCGTTGGGGATTCTAAGCAGCCCCAGCATTTT. It yields the protein CSVGDSKQPQHF.

This clonotype was detected many times. This sequence joins TRBV7-2 and TRBJ2-3, with 8 bases that match TRBD1. Germline V gives CDR1 SGHTA, CDR2 FQGNSA. V was pared by 5 bases and J by 3 bases, with 13 bases of the junction left unmatched. CDR3 length: 17 amino acids. CDR3 bases: TGTGCCAGCAGCCAAGTAGCCGGACAGGGAAATACAGATACGCAGTATTTT. This gives the protein CASSQVAGQGNTDTQYF. Full variable domain (remainder filled in from reference TRBV7-2 and TRBJ2-3): GAGVSQSPSNKVTEKGKDVELRCDPISGHTALYWYRQSLGQGLEFLIYFQGNSAPDKSGLPSDRFSAERTGGSVSTLTIQRTQQEDSAVYLCASSQVAGQGNTDTQYFGPGTRLTVL.

To note about this clonotype: No conserved phenylalanine or tryptophan is present at the end of the CDR3, so a read error is the likely explanation. V and J are TRBV4-3 and TRBJ2-1; 8 nucleotides match TRBD1. This CDR3 has 15 residues. V dropped 3 bases and J dropped 4; count of bases not matched to a gene: 5. Germline lookup yields CDR1 LGHNA and CDR2 YSLEER. The CDR3 is CASSQDRVLYNEQFL. The DNA for the CDR3 is TGCGCCAGCAGCCAGGACAGGGTCTTATACAATGAGCAGTTCCTC.

There are a few counts of this clonotype. V usage is TRBV29-1 and J usage is TRBJ2-3; 9 bases fit TRBD1. Germline CDR1 and CDR2: SQVTM and ANQGSEA. The CDR3 runs 18 residues. V lost 4 bases and J lost 0; bases outside the gene matches: 14. This CDR3 reads CSVGFGTGPLESTDTQYF. For the CDR3, the DNA is TGCAGCGTTGGGTTCGGGACAGGGCCACTCGAGAGCACAGATACGCAGTATTTT.

The rearrangement uses TRBV12-3 or TRBV12-4 and TRBJ2-2; D perhaps matches TRBD2 (6 bases). The CDR3 contains 15 residues. V was trimmed by 4 bases and J by 5 bases, leaving 14 bases between them. CDR3 coding DNA: TGTGCCAGCAGTTACCTAGGTGGAGGGACCGGGGAGCTGTTTTTT. Translated, it gives CASSYLGGGTGELFF.

This clonotype was picked up a small number of times. V usage is TRBV7-3 and J usage is TRBJ2-2, with 8 bases matching TRBD2. Germline lookup yields CDR1 SGHTA and CDR2 FQGTGA. The CDR3 runs to 16 residues. Germline trimming cut 3 bases from V and 8 bases from J; bases unmatched to any gene: 11. The CDR3 DNA follows: TGTGCCAGCAGCTTGACCCCGGGAGGGCCGGCTGGGGAGCTGTTTTTT. Translating gives CASSLTPGGPAGELFF.

The J gene is TRBJ2-6, the V gene TRBV4-2, with D perhaps being TRBD1 or TRBD2 (6 bases each). The CDR3 is made up of 18 amino acids. Between the trimmed V and J ends, which lost 0 bases and 4 bases, there was a span of 16 bases. Germline V gene sequence: CDR1 LGHNA, CDR2 YNFKEQ. CDR3 region: CASSQEATGALGANVLTF. The CDR3, as DNA: TGTGCCAGCAGCCAAGAGGCCACGGGGGCGCTGGGGGCCAACGTCCTGACTTTC.

The chain uses TRBV7-2 and TRBJ2-5; 8 nucleotides align to TRBD1. The CDR3 has 16 amino acids. From germline, CDR1 is SGHTA and CDR2 FQGNSA. The V segment lost 1 base and the J segment 3 bases; nucleotides outside the gene matches: 7. The chain's CDR3 is CASSLGSYRGKETQYF. The CDR3 bases are TGTGCCAGCAGCTTAGGGTCGTACAGGGGGAAAGAGACCCAGTACTTC.

V usage is TRBV27 and J usage is TRBJ1-5; 9 bases match TRBD1. This CDR3 comprises 16 residues. Germline lookup yields CDR1 MNHEY and CDR2 SMNVEV (reference sequence). Trimming at V came to 6 bases and at J to 7 bases, leaving 13 bases not matched to a gene. The DNA of the CDR3 is TGTGCCAGCAGGCCGACTCTGGGACAGGGAGTCCAGCCCCAGCATTTT. Its translation: CASRPTLGQGVQPQHF.

This chain links TRBV7-9 with TRBJ2-1; D might be TRBD1 (5 bases). Trimming stripped 2 bases from V and 6 bases from J, with 11 bases between. The CDR3 spans 14 residues. Germline V gene data show CDR1 as SEHNR and CDR2 as FQNEAQ (reference sequence). CDR3 nucleotides: TGTGCCAGCAGCTTATATCAGGGCCCCAATGAGCAGTTCTTC. Translated: CASSLYQGPNEQFF.